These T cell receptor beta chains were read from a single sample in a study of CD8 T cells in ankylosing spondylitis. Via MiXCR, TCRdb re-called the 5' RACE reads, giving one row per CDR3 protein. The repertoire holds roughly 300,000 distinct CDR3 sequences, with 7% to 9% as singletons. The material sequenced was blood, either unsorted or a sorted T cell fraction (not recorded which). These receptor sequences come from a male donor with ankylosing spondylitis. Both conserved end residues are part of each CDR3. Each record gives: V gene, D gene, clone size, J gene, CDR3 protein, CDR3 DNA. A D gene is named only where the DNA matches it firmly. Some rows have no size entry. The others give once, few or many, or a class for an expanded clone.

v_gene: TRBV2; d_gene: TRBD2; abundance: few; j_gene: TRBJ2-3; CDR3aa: CASRQAGDTQYF; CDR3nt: TGTGCCAGCAGGCAAGCGGGGGATACGCAGTATTTT
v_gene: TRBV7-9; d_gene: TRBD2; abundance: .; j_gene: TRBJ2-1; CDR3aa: CASSLSRTSGRGGEQFF; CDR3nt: TGTGCCAGCAGCCTCTCCAGGACTAGCGGGAGGGGAGGGGAGCAGTTCTTC
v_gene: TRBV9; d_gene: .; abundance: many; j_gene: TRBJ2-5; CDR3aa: CASSVAGKGSPTQETQYF; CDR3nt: TGTGCCAGCAGCGTAGCAGGAAAGGGGTCTCCCACTCAGGAGACCCAGTACTTC
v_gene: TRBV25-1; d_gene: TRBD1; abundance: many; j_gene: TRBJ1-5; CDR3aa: CASRYKGQGPGQPQHF; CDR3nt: TGTGCCAGCAGGTACAAGGGACAGGGTCCCGGTCAGCCCCAGCATTTT
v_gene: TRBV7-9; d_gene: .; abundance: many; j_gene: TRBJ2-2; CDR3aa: CASSFASGELFF; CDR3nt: TGTGCCAGCAGCTTTGCCTCCGGGGAGCTGTTTTTT
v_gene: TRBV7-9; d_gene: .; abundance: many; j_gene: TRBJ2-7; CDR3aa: CASSLAGRSYEQYF; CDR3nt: TGTGCCAGCAGCTTAGCCGGAAGATCCTACGAGCAGTACTTC
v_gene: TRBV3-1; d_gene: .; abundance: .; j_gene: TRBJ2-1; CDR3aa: CASSPGGGMYLF; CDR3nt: TGTGCCAGCAGCCCCGGAGGGGGTATGTACCTATTC
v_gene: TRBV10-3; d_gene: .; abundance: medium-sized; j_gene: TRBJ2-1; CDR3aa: CAISEIVNEQFF; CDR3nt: TGTGCCATCAGTGAAATTGTAAATGAGCAGTTCTTC
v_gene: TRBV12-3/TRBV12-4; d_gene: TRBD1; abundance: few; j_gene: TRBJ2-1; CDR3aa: CASSSRDRADNEQFF; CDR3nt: TGTGCCAGCAGTTCACGGGACAGGGCAGACAATGAGCAGTTCTTC
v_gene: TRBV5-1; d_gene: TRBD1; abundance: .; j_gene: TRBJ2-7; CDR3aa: CASSRDRGGEQYF; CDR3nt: TGCGCCAGCAGCCGGGACAGGGGGGGCGAGCAGTACTTC
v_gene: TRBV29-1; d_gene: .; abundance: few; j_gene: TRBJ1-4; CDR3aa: CSVEGHVGGKLFF; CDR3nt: TGCAGCGTTGAGGGACATGTTGGTGGAAAACTGTTTTTT
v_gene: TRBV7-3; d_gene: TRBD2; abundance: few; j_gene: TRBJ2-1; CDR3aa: CASSATSGLGSEQFF; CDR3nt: TGTGCCAGCAGCGCCACTAGTGGACTAGGGAGTGAGCAGTTCTTC
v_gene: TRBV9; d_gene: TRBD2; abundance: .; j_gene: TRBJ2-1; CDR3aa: CASSVDDGAGGDNEQFF; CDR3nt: TGTGCCAGCAGCGTAGATGACGGCGCGGGAGGGGACAATGAGCAGTTCTTC
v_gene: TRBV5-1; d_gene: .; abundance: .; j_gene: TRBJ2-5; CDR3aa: CASSLQTGNRETQYF; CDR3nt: TGCGCCAGCAGCTTGCAGACAGGCAACCGCGAGACCCAGTACTTC
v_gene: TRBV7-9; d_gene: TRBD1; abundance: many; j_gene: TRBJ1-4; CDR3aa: CASSGRDSHNEKLFF; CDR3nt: TGTGCCAGCAGCGGCCGGGACAGCCATAATGAAAAACTGTTTTTT
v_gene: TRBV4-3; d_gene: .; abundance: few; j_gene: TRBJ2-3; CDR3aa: CASSRGAQRLGDTQYF; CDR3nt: TGCGCCAGCAGCCGAGGGGCCCAGAGACTAGGCGATACGCAGTATTTT
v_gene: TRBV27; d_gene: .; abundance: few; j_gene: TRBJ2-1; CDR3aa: CASTPWGRDHEQFF; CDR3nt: TGTGCCAGCACCCCATGGGGTCGGGATCATGAGCAGTTCTTC
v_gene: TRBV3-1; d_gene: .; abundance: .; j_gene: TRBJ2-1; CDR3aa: CASSQAPGPHNEQFF; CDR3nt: TGTGCCAGCAGCCAAGCTCCGGGACCACACAATGAGCAGTTCTTC
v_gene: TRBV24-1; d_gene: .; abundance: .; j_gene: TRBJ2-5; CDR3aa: CATSEISGGIETQYF; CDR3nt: TGTGCCACCAGTGAGATTAGCGGTGGGATCGAGACCCAGTACTTC
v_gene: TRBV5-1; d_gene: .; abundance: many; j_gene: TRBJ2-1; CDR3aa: CASSTNTDEQFF; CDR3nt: TGCGCCAGCAGCACGAACACCGATGAGCAGTTCTTC
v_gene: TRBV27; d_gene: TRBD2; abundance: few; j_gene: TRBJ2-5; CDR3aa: CASRGTSGSGTETQYF; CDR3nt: TGTGCCAGCCGAGGGACTAGCGGGAGTGGGACAGAGACCCAGTACTTC
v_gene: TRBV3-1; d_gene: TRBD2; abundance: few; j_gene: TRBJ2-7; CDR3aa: CASSQLTSGTDEQYF; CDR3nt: TGTGCCAGCAGCCAACTGACTAGCGGGACCGACGAGCAGTACTTC
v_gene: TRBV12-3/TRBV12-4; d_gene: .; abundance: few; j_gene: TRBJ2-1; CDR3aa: CASSSPGTPSSYNEQFF; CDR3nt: TGTGCCAGCAGTTCCCCCGGGACACCGAGCTCCTACAATGAGCAGTTCTTC
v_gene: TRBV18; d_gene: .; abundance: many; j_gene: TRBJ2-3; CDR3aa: CASSPQSDTQYF; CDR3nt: TGTGCCAGCTCACCACAATCAGATACGCAGTATTTT
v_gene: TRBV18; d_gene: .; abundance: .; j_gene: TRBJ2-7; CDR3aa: CASSLRQVSDEQYF; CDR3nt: TGTGCCAGCTCACTTCGACAGGTCTCGGACGAGCAGTACTTC
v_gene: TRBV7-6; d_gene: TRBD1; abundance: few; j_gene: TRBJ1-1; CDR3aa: CASSKWDRGTSEAFF; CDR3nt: TGTGCCAGCAGCAAGTGGGACAGGGGTACTTCTGAAGCTTTCTTT
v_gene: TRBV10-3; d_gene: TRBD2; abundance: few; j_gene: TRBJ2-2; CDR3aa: CAISVERGRWAGELFF; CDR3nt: TGTGCCATCAGTGTCGAGCGGGGGAGATGGGCCGGGGAGCTGTTTTTT
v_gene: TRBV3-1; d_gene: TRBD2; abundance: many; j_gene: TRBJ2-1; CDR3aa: CASSPPTSGSKNEQFF; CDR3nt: TGTGCCAGCAGCCCCCCGACTAGCGGGAGTAAAAATGAGCAGTTCTTC
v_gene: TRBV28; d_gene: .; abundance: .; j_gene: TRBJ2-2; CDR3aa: CASTHLGELFF; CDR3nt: TGTGCCAGCACCCATCTCGGGGAGCTGTTTTTT
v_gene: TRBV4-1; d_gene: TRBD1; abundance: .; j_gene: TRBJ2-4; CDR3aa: CASSQASQGLLLAKNIQYF; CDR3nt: TGCGCCAGCAGCCAAGCCTCACAGGGGCTATTGCTAGCCAAAAACATTCAGTACTTC
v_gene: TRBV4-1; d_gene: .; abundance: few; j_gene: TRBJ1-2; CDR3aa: CASSQGPPQGSYGYTF; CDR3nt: TGCGCCAGCAGCCAAGGTCCCCCCCAGGGGAGCTATGGCTACACCTTC